This entry lists 4 T cell receptor beta chains sequenced from one sample in a study of T cells after somatic rescue of genetic block. Assay used: immunoSEQ multiplex PCR; TCRdb lists only in-frame clones, some missing. This table holds 85,000 to 90,000 clones, approximately 90% found once. The sequenced sample consisted of peripheral blood mononuclear cells (PBMCs). These receptor sequences come from a woman aged 18-29 years.

Only one count was recorded for this clone. The rearrangement joins TRBV27 to TRBJ1-5; D possibly corresponds to TRBD1 (6 bases). With 6 bases removed from V and 2 bases from J, the gap between germline ends came to 20 bases. CDR3 size: 17 residues. Looked up from germline, CDR1 is MNHEY and CDR2 is SMNVEV (reference sequence). CDR3 amino acids: CASRANTGFVGNQPQHF. The DNA of the CDR3 is TGTGCCAGCAGAGCCAACACAGGGTTTGTGGGCAATCAGCCCCAGCATTTT.

The rearrangement joins TRBV30 to TRBJ2-1, with D uncertain. Per germline, CDR1 GTSNPN and CDR2 SVGIG (reference sequence). V lost 4 bases, J lost 7 bases, and 8 bases lay in between. This CDR3 is 11 amino acids long. This chain's CDR3 is CAWTISNEQFF. For the CDR3, the DNA is TGTGCCTGGACCATTAGTAATGAGCAGTTCTTC.

This clone showed up just once. J is TRBJ2-1 and V is TRBV6-4; 12 bases map to TRBD2. The length of the CDR3 is 20 residues. V shed 2 bases, J shed 7 bases, and the junction held 18 bases outside the gene matches. Germline V gene lookup returns CDR1 MRHNA and CDR2 SNTAGT. The CDR3 DNA reads TGTGCCAGCAGTGACCCCAGACTAGCGGGAGTTTGGGACAAGATGAATGAGCAGTTCTTC. Its translation: CASSDPRLAGVWDKMNEQFF.

This clone was recorded once. The chain joins TRBV6-6 to TRBJ2-7, with no clear D. In germline, CDR1 is MNHNY, CDR2 SVGAGI (reference sequence). The CDR3 runs to 13 residues. V was pared by 3 bases and J by 0 bases, with 6 bases between. The CDR3 DNA follows: TGTGCCAGCAGTTATTCGGCCTCCTACGAGCAGTACTTC. This gives the protein CASSYSASYEQYF.